These T cell receptor beta chains were read from a single sample in a study of cytomegalovirus exposure and HLA in healthy donors. Using immunoSEQ multiplex PCR, the repertoire was profiled, and TCRdb retains in-frame clones only, with some absent. This sample yields about 130,000 clones, of which 74% are seen a single time; 5.5% to 7% belongs to the top ten. The sequencing input was PBMCs. The receptors shown here come from a man aged 40-50 years in good health and CMV-seropositive. The CDR3 runs from the conserved cysteine through the conserved F or W. A D gene is named only where the DNA matches it firmly. Only some rows state a clone size, as once, few, many or a class for expanded clones.

length	V	J	size	D	DNA	CDR3
15	TRBV2	TRBJ2-1	-	TRBD2	TGTGCCAGCAGTGAGACTAGCGGAGGCTACAATGAGCAGTTCTTC	CASSETSGGYNEQFF
15	TRBV18	TRBJ2-7	-	TRBD2	TGTGCCAGCTCACCATTAGGAGCGGGGTCCTACGAGCAGTACTTC	CASSPLGAGSYEQYF
15	TRBV19	TRBJ1-5	-	-	TGTGCCAGTAGGACGGACTCGGGGGTATGGCAGCCCCAGCATTTT	CASRTDSGVWQPQHF
14	TRBV10-3	TRBJ1-5	-	TRBD1	TGTGCCATCAGTGGGGAGACAGGGGGCCGGCCCCAGCATTTT	CAISGETGGRPQHF
17	TRBV25-1	TRBJ1-6	-	-	TGTGCCAGCAGTGATGGGGGCAGGAGCTCCTATAATTCACCCCTCCACTTT	CASSDGGRSSYNSPLHF
15	TRBV9	TRBJ2-7	-	TRBD1	TGTGCCAGCAGCGGGTGGGGACAGGGGTCGTACGAGCAGTACTTC	CASSGWGQGSYEQYF
13	TRBV5-1	TRBJ1-4	-	-	TGCGCCAGCAGCTTGGGACAGGCTGAAAAACTGTTTTTT	CASSLGQAEKLFF
12	TRBV15	TRBJ1-1	once	TRBD1	TGTGCCACCAGTACAGGGGACACTGAAGCTTTCTTT	CATSTGDTEAFF
14	TRBV19	TRBJ2-7	-	-	TGTGCCAGTAACCGGGGCGGGAAGGTCTACGAGCAGTACTTC	CASNRGGKVYEQYF
14	TRBV28	TRBJ1-4	-	-	TGTGCCAGCAGTCCGACACCGGGGTGGGAAAAACTGTTTTTT	CASSPTPGWEKLFF
17	TRBV5-1	TRBJ2-7	-	TRBD2	TGCGCCAGCGGGGCCGGGACTAGCGGGAGGCGCCCCTACGAGCAGTACTTC	CASGAGTSGRRPYEQYF
16	TRBV28	TRBJ2-1	few	TRBD2	TGTGCCAGCAGTTTAAGGCGGGAGGGCCGGGGCAATGAGCAGTTCTTC	CASSLRREGRGNEQFF
14	TRBV6-5	TRBJ2-7	-	TRBD1	TGTGCCAGCAGTTACTGGCAGGGGGCTTACGAGCAGTACTTC	CASSYWQGAYEQYF
13	TRBV30	TRBJ1-2	-	TRBD1	TGTGCCTGGAGACCTACAGGGGGGTATGGCTACACCTTC	CAWRPTGGYGYTF
14	TRBV6-1	TRBJ2-7	-	TRBD1	TGTGCCAGCAGTGCCGACAGGGTATCCTACGAGCAGTACTTC	CASSADRVSYEQYF
10	TRBV20-1	TRBJ1-2	-	-	TGCAGTGCTTCCTATAATGGCTACACCTTC	CSASYNGYTF
14	TRBV9	TRBJ2-7	-	-	TGTGCCAGCAGCGCACAGGCCTTAACCTACGAGCAGTACTTC	CASSAQALTYEQYF
15	TRBV15	TRBJ2-7	-	TRBD1	TGTGCCACCAGCCCAGATCGTACAGGGGCCCCCTATCAGTACTTC	CATSPDRTGAPYQYF
14	TRBV28	TRBJ1-2	-	-	TGTGCCAGCAGTTTACAGGGCAGGAGCTATGGCTACACCTTC	CASSLQGRSYGYTF
18	TRBV7-9	TRBJ2-5	-	TRBD2	TGTGCCAGCAGCTCACCTCGGGGACTAGCGGGAGGACTCGAGACCCAGTACTTC	CASSSPRGLAGGLETQYF
14	TRBV27	TRBJ2-3	-	TRBD2	TGTGCCAGCAGTTACGGGGGGAACACAGATACGCAGTATTTT	CASSYGGNTDTQYF
15	TRBV28	TRBJ1-2	-	TRBD1	TGTGCCAGCACCCCTTCGACAGGGGTCAACTATGGCTACACCTTC	CASTPSTGVNYGYTF
14	TRBV6-1	TRBJ1-3	-	-	TGTGCCAGCCGACCCGACTTCTCTGGGAACACCATATATTTT	CASRPDFSGNTIYF
17	TRBV5-1	TRBJ2-6	-	-	TGCGCCAGCAGCTTGGAAGGCAGGGTTGCTGGGGCCAACGTCCTGACTTTC	CASSLEGRVAGANVLTF
13	TRBV10-3	TRBJ2-3	few	-	TGTGCCATCAGTTCGGGGGGCCCAGATACGCAGTATTTT	CAISSGGPDTQYF
13	TRBV6-5	TRBJ2-7	once	TRBD1	TGTGCCAGCAGTTCGGCCAGGGGGCACGAGCAGTACTTC	CASSSARGHEQYF
16	TRBV7-6	TRBJ2-7	once	TRBD2	TGTGCCAGCAGCCCGCGGGTAGCGGGGGGCACCTACGAGCAGTACTTC	CASSPRVAGGTYEQYF
16	TRBV7-9	TRBJ2-5	few	-	TGTGCCAGCAGCACCGATACCGGGTCCCCCCAAGAGACCCAGTACTTC	CASSTDTGSPQETQYF
13	TRBV5-1	TRBJ2-7	-	-	TGCGCCAGCAGCTTGGCCGGACACTACGAGCAGTACTTC	CASSLAGHYEQYF
11	TRBV2	TRBJ2-7	few	-	TGTGCCAGCAGTGTGGAGTATGAGCAGTACTTC	CASSVEYEQYF
15	TRBV14	TRBJ2-1	-	-	TGTGCCAGCAGCCAAGGTCCCCCCTTCTACAATGAGCAGTTCTTC	CASSQGPPFYNEQFF
13	TRBV2	TRBJ2-3	few	-	TGTGCCAGCAGTGGAGGGGGGGCGATAACGCAGTATTTT	CASSGGGAITQYF
12	TRBV29-1	TRBJ1-5	-	-	TGCAGCGTTGGGGGCACCAATCAGCCCCAGCATTTT	CSVGGTNQPQHF
14	TRBV5-1	TRBJ2-7	-	TRBD2	TGCGCCAGCAGCTTGACTAGCGGCATCTACGAGCAGTACTTC	CASSLTSGIYEQYF
15	TRBV9	TRBJ2-1	-	TRBD1	TGTGCCAGCAGCCCGGATACAGGGGGCTACAATGAGCAGTTCTTC	CASSPDTGGYNEQFF
14	TRBV27	TRBJ2-2	-	-	TGTGCCAGCACCGGGACAATGAACACCGGGGAGCTGTTTTTT	CASTGTMNTGELFF
12	TRBV29-1	TRBJ1-5	-	TRBD1	TGCAGCGTTGAGGCCCAGGGGGAACCCCAGCATTTT	CSVEAQGEPQHF
15	TRBV28	TRBJ1-2	-	-	TGTGCCAGCAGTTTATCCCTGGCAGGGAACTATGGCTACACCTTC	CASSLSLAGNYGYTF
17	TRBV11-2	TRBJ1-1	-	-	TGTGCCAGCAGCCCCAGACGGACAGACCTCCTAAGGGGTGAAGCTTTCTTT	CASSPRRTDLLRGEAFF
15	TRBV7-6	TRBJ1-1	-	TRBD1	TGTGCCAGCAGCCCGAGGACAGGCCTAGGGACTGAAGCTTTCTTT	CASSPRTGLGTEAFF
16	TRBV5-1	TRBJ1-5	-	TRBD1	TGCGCCAGCAGCCCCGGACAGGGAGGAGGTTTACAGCCCCAGCATTTT	CASSPGQGGGLQPQHF
16	TRBV9	TRBJ2-7	-	-	TGTGCCAGCCGCCCCCAGGACAGGCCAGCGGGCTACGAGCAGTACTTC	CASRPQDRPAGYEQYF
14	TRBV7-9	TRBJ1-4	-	-	TGTGCCAGCAGCTTAGTTGGAGGGGAGGAAAAACTGTTTTTT	CASSLVGGEEKLFF
16	TRBV28	TRBJ2-3	few	TRBD2	TGTGCCAGCAGTCCTCTAGCGGGAGGCCGCACAGATACGCAGTATTTT	CASSPLAGGRTDTQYF